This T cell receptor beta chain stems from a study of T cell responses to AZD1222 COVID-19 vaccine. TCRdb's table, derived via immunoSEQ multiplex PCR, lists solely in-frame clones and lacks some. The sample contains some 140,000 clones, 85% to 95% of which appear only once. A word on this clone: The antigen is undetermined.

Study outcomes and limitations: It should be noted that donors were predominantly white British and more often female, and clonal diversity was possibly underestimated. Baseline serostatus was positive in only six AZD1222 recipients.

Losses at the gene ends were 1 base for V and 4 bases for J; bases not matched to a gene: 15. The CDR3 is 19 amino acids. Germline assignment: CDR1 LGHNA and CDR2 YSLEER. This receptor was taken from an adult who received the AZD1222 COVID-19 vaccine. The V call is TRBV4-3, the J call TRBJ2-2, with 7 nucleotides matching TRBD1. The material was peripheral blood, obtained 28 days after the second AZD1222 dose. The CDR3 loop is CASSQASLRTGSFTGELFF. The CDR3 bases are TGCGCCAGCAGCCAAGCTTCTCTCCGGACAGGCAGCTTCACCGGGGAGCTGTTTTTT.